These 24 T cell receptor beta chains originate from one sample sequenced in a study of Ad26.COV2.S vaccination and SARS-CoV-2 variants. Indicated treatment: roughly 18 received Ad26.COV2.S at low or high dose, single or two shots; 5 received placebo; per-sample allocation not given. Each sample was drawn 63 days after the first injection (of vaccine or placebo). Profiling relied on immunoSEQ multiplex PCR, and the TCRdb table lists in-frame clones only, not all of them. This sample carries approximately 410,000 clones, approximately 90% of them seen once, and the ten largest clones take 3.6%. Sequences were derived from peripheral blood, sampled in a trial of Ad26.COV2.S vaccine versus placebo. The receptors here all came from a person aged 18-60 years who received the Ad26.COV2.S COVID-19 vaccine or a placebo.

The chain uses TRBV7-8 and TRBJ1-1; D is undetermined. The CDR3 consists of 13 residues. From germline, CDR1 is SGHVS and CDR2 FQNEAQ. Trimming took off 5 bases at V and 4 bases at J, with 11 bases between the two ends. The CDR3 loop is CASSRTRSTEAFF. CDR3 bases: TGTGCCAGCAGCCGGACTCGGAGCACTGAAGCTTTCTTT. The full variable domain, in which reference TRBV7-8 and TRBJ1-1 provide the parts outside the CDR3, is GAGVSQSPRYKVAKRGQDVALRCDPISGHVSLFWYQQALGQGPEFLTYFQNEAQLDKSGLPSDRFFAERPEGSVSTLKIQRTQQEDSAVYLCASSRTRSTEAFFGQGTRLTVV.

This clone was observed once. V and J are TRBV3-1 (or the pseudogene TRBV3-2) and TRBJ2-1; 7 nucleotides agree with TRBD1. CDR1 LGHDT and CDR2 YNNKEL come from the germline V gene (reference sequence). This CDR3 contains 13 residues. V lost 4 bases and J lost 8; bases outside the gene matches: 5. Here the CDR3 DNA reads TGTGCCAGCAGCCTGACAGGGTTCGATGAGCAGTTCTTC. Translated, it gives CASSLTGFDEQFF.

This chain connects TRBV27 to TRBJ2-7, with 7 nucleotides matching TRBD1. The CDR3 covers 14 residues. Looked up from germline, CDR1 is MNHEY and CDR2 is SMNVEV (reference sequence). Germline trimming cut 4 bases from V and 5 bases from J; bases unmatched to any gene: 8. Here the CDR3 DNA reads TGTGCCAGCAGTTCTTCCGGGACAGAAAACGAGCAGTACTTC. Encoded protein: CASSSSGTENEQYF.

This chain joins TRBV3-1 (or the pseudogene TRBV3-2) and TRBJ1-5; D ambiguous. The germline V and J ends were trimmed by 0 bases and 7 bases, with 4 bases remaining between them. Per germline, CDR1 LGHDT and CDR2 YNNKEL (reference sequence). This CDR3 has 12 residues. CDR3 in amino acids: CASSQDLQPQHF. The DNA of the CDR3 is TGTGCCAGCAGCCAAGATCTCCAGCCCCAGCATTTT.

The chain is built from TRBV28 and TRBJ2-7; unclear D gene. The CDR3 is 14 residues long. Germline values: CDR1 MDHEN, CDR2 SYDVKM. The V end was cut by 6 bases, the J end by 1 base, with 13 bases between. The DNA of the CDR3 is TGTGCCAGCAGACCCCCCGGACCTTCCTACGAGCAGTACTTC. It codes for CASRPPGPSYEQYF.

V gene TRBV5-4 combines with J gene TRBJ2-7; maybe TRBD2 (5 bases). The V gene's germline CDR1 is SGHNT and CDR2 YYREEE (reference sequence). V gave up 4 bases and J gave up 2 bases, with 16 bases separating them. This CDR3 contains 15 residues. CDR3 bases: TGTGCCAGCAGCCCCGCCCACCGGGGAACCTACGAGCAGTACTTC. Its protein product is CASSPAHRGTYEQYF.

Comments on this clone: A junction boundary mismatches the germline segment, possibly from a read error. This chain joins TRBV7-2 and TRBJ2-5; 13 positions match TRBD2. CDR3 size: 17 residues. Germline V gives CDR1 SGHTA, CDR2 FQGNSA. CDR3 residues: CASRLGTSGAIQETQYF. CDR3 bases: TGTGCCAGCAGATTAGGGACTAGCGGGGCGATCCAAGAGACCCAGTACTTC.

The sample holds a few counts of this clone. The V gene is TRBV6-5, the J gene TRBJ1-2, with 8 bases identical to TRBD1. Germline V lookup: CDR1 MNHEY, CDR2 SVGAGI. The J segment lost 8 bases and the V segment lost 6 bases, leaving 11 bases of the junction unmatched. This CDR3 is built from 14 residues. CDR3 nucleotides: TGTGCCAGCAGGCCGCAGGGGGCGAGGTCCGGCTACACCTTC. The encoded protein is CASRPQGARSGYTF.

This clone was found once. V gene TRBV28 combines with J gene TRBJ1-2; TRBD1 might be the D (6 bases). Trimming shortened V by 1 base and J by 4 bases, and 10 bases separated the two germline ends. The CDR3 is 14 residues long. The germline V gene encodes CDR1 MDHEN and CDR2 SYDVKM. CDR3 residues: CASSLSQGIYGYTF. The CDR3 bases are TGTGCCAGCAGTTTATCCCAGGGGATCTATGGCTACACCTTC.

The chain is built from TRBV6-5 and TRBJ2-5; possible D gene TRBD1, 6 bases. Trimming took 6 bases from V and 2 from J, leaving 16 bases between them. Germline CDR1 and CDR2: MNHEY and SVGAGI. The CDR3 sequence is 15 residues long. The CDR3 loop reads CASSQNYGQQETQYF. CDR3 in DNA: TGTGCCAGCAGCCAAAATTACGGACAGCAAGAGACCCAGTACTTC.

The chain is built from TRBV27 and TRBJ1-2, with TRBD1 as a possible D gene (5 bases). The CDR3 covers 15 residues. Trimming took off 3 bases at V and 7 bases at J, with 18 bases between the two ends. CDR1 is MNHEY, CDR2 SMNVEV, per germline (reference sequence). The DNA for the CDR3 is TGTGCCAGCAGTTTTATGCCCATTCGACAGACTGGCTACACCTTC. Protein: CASSFMPIRQTGYTF.

The CDR3 bases are TGCGCCAGCAGCCAGGCCCAGGGGTCCTATAATTCACCCCTCCACTTT. This codes for CASSQAQGSYNSPLHF. The chain combines TRBV4-3 with TRBJ1-6, with D perhaps matching TRBD1 (6 bases). This CDR3 is built from 16 residues. V lost 3 bases and J 1 base, leaving 10 bases between the germline ends. Germline-derived CDR1 and CDR2 are LGHNA and YSLEER.

The CDR3 spells CASSVGGHLSYEQYF. CDR3 DNA sequence: TGTGCCAGCAGCGTAGGGGGACATCTCTCCTACGAGCAGTACTTC. The rearrangement links TRBV9 to TRBJ2-7; a possible D gene is TRBD1 (6 bases). The ends were cut back, 0 bases at V and 0 bases at J, with 10 bases in the middle. CDR1 and CDR2 from the germline V gene are SGDLS and YYNGEE. CDR3 size: 15 residues.

This clone was counted only a few times. The J gene is TRBJ2-7, the V gene TRBV7-2, with D perhaps matching TRBD2 (7 bases). The CDR3 extends over 17 amino acids. The V end lost 1 base, the J end lost 1 base, and 17 bases lay between the germline ends. Germline V CDR1 and CDR2: SGHTA, FQGNSA. This chain's CDR3 is CASSLGPRGGGSYEQYF. DNA for the CDR3: TGTGCCAGCAGCTTAGGTCCCCGGGGAGGGGGGTCCTACGAGCAGTACTTC.

The chain employs TRBV9 and TRBJ1-1, with 8 bases lining up with TRBD1. The CDR3 contains 16 residues. CDR1 is SGDLS, CDR2 YYNGEE, per germline. J gave up 1 base and V 0 bases, and 5 bases lay outside the gene matches. This CDR3 is CASSVAGTGRNTEAFF. The CDR3 bases are TGTGCCAGCAGCGTAGCGGGGACAGGAAGGAACACTGAAGCTTTCTTT.

This sequence joins TRBV18 and TRBJ2-3; D perhaps matches TRBD2 (6 bases). V was pared by 3 bases and J by 2 bases, with 6 bases between. This CDR3 has 13 residues. Germline CDR1 KGHSH, CDR2 LQKENI. The CDR3 DNA reads TGTGCCAGCTCACCGGACTACACAGATACGCAGTATTTT. Its protein product is CASSPDYTDTQYF.

The chain recombines TRBV6-6 with TRBJ2-5; 7 bases align to TRBD1. The ends lost 7 bases at V and 1 base at J; junction bases unmatched: 9. The CDR3 extends over 15 amino acids. Germline V gene data show CDR1 as MNHNY and CDR2 as SVGAGI (reference sequence). Written as DNA, the CDR3 is TGTGCCAGCAATAAAAACAGGGGACCCCAAGAGACCCAGTACTTC. Translation gives CASNKNRGPQETQYF.

The chain couples TRBV27 to TRBJ2-7; D may be TRBD1 (6 bases). The CDR3 extends over 16 amino acids. V lost 2 bases to trimming and J lost 2 bases, with 16 bases between them. Germline V gene sequence: CDR1 MNHEY, CDR2 SMNVEV (reference sequence). CDR3 residues: CASSLIPGAGAYEQYF. CDR3 nucleotide sequence: TGTGCCAGCAGTTTAATCCCAGGGGCAGGGGCCTACGAGCAGTACTTC.

The V gene is TRBV4-3, the J gene TRBJ1-1; D is possibly TRBD1 (6 bases). This CDR3 comprises 15 residues. Germline-derived CDR1 and CDR2 are LGHNA and YSLEER. Trimming left V 4 bases short and J 3 bases short, with 15 bases between. DNA for the CDR3: TGCGCCAGCAGCCCCCACAGGGCGCGGTACACTGAAGCTTTCTTT. It is translated as CASSPHRARYTEAFF.

The chain joins TRBV4-2 to TRBJ2-7, with D perhaps matching TRBD1 (5 bases). This CDR3 has 16 residues. Germline CDR1 is LGHNA and CDR2 is YNFKEQ. Trimming pared 0 bases from V and 0 bases from J, leaving 12 bases between. The CDR3 region is CASSQEHRQSSYEQYF. The CDR3 DNA reads as TGTGCCAGCAGCCAAGAACATAGACAGAGCTCCTACGAGCAGTACTTC.

CDR3 in DNA: TGTGCCATCCATCATGGATTGAGGGACAGGAATACTGAAGCTTTCTTT. It specifies CAIHHGLRDRNTEAFF. The genes are TRBV21-1 and TRBJ1-1; the table calls TRBD1, which could not be checked here. TRBV21-1 constitutes a pseudogene. CDR3 length equals 16 residues.

V usage is TRBV9 and J usage is TRBJ2-6, with 8 nucleotides matching TRBD2. The ends lost 0 bases at V and 3 bases at J; junction bases unmatched: 8. Germline assignment: CDR1 SGDLS and CDR2 YYNGEE. This CDR3 region has 18 residues. The DNA for the CDR3 is TGTGCCAGCAGCGTAGGAGGTAGCGGGGAGCGTGGGGCCAACGTCCTGACTTTC. This sequence encodes CASSVGGSGERGANVLTF.

The chain recombines TRBV7-8 with TRBJ2-7, with TRBD1 identical over 7 bases. CDR1 and CDR2 from the germline V gene are SGHVS and FQNEAQ. The length of the CDR3 is 14 residues. V trimming: 5 bases; J trimming: 6 bases; junction bases outside the gene matches: 10. As DNA, the CDR3 is TGTGCCAGCAGCCTCCTCGAGACAGGGACCGAGCAGTACTTC. It translates to CASSLLETGTEQYF.

On this clone: This sample also contains other DNA sequences that code for the same CDR3. V gene TRBV5-6 combines with J gene TRBJ1-2; D uncertain. The V gene's germline CDR1 is SGHDT and CDR2 YYEEEE. CDR3 length: 13 amino acids. V dropped 2 bases and J dropped 4 bases, with 9 bases sitting between them. The CDR3 sequence is CASSFGHSYGYTF. Here the CDR3 DNA reads TGTGCCAGCAGCTTTGGGCACTCCTATGGCTACACCTTC.